The present T cell receptor (beta chain) was sequenced within a study of cytomegalovirus exposure and HLA in healthy donors. Whole-study results and caveats: The authors listed roughly 150 TCR beta chains as cytomegalovirus-associated. According to a subsequent analysis, TCR clusters identified in the first cohort showed a tendency to co-occur across the approximately 130 validation repertoires.

The table came from immunoSEQ multiplex PCR; TCRdb's copy has only in-frame clones and leaves some out. The sample lists fewer than 200,000 clones; about 90% were seen once. Germline V CDR1 and CDR2: SGHNT, YYREEE (reference sequence). Between the trimmed V and J ends, which lost 1 base and 7 bases, there was a span of 14 bases. The CDR3 contains 14 residues. As for this clone: Its matching antigen is unknown.

This TCR was sampled from a woman between 18 and 29 years old in good health and CMV-seropositive. This chain connects TRBV5-4 to TRBJ1-2, with unresolved D. The sample was PBMCs. The CDR3 loop reads CASSLRQMTAGYTF. Written as DNA, the CDR3 is TGTGCCAGCAGCTTGAGGCAGATGACTGCTGGCTACACCTTC.